Listed below are T cell receptor beta chains from one sample, sequenced in a study of technical replicates of blood from a few donors. Only in-frame clones appear in the TCRdb table, and some are missing; sequencing was by immunoSEQ multiplex PCR. The sample carries about 100,000 clones, about 95% recorded once. The specimen was T cells isolated from PBMCs. Receptors were obtained from a human donor in good health. The CDR3 runs from the conserved cysteine through the conserved F or W. Fields, in order: D gene, J gene, clone size, V gene, CDR3 protein, CDR3 DNA. The D gene is left open where the match is weak. A row's size may be missing; if present it is once, few, many or a size class.

d_call: TRBD2; j_call: TRBJ2-1; clone_size: NA; v_call: TRBV14; cdr3_aa: CASSRRLAGGNEQFF; cdr3_nt: TGTGCCAGCAGCCGAAGACTAGCGGGAGGGAATGAGCAGTTCTTC
d_call: NA; j_call: TRBJ2-2; clone_size: NA; v_call: TRBV4-1; cdr3_aa: CASSPAGTLNTGELFF; cdr3_nt: TGCGCCAGCAGCCCTGCCGGGACACTAAACACCGGGGAGCTGTTTTTT
d_call: TRBD2; j_call: TRBJ2-3; clone_size: NA; v_call: TRBV28; cdr3_aa: CASLGLAGTQYF; cdr3_nt: TGTGCCAGCCTCGGACTAGCGGGAACGCAGTATTTT
d_call: NA; j_call: TRBJ2-7; clone_size: NA; v_call: TRBV6-1; cdr3_aa: CASSELRGTLGEQYF; cdr3_nt: TGTGCCAGCAGTGAACTCCGGGGGACTCTAGGGGAGCAGTACTTC
d_call: NA; j_call: TRBJ2-3; clone_size: NA; v_call: TRBV10-1; cdr3_aa: CASSESEWSTDTQYF; cdr3_nt: TGCGCCAGCAGTGAGTCGGAGTGGAGCACAGATACGCAGTATTTT
d_call: TRBD2; j_call: TRBJ2-1; clone_size: NA; v_call: TRBV5-1; cdr3_aa: CASRLAGGPYEQFF; cdr3_nt: TGCGCCAGCAGATTAGCGGGAGGGCCTTATGAGCAGTTCTTC
d_call: NA; j_call: TRBJ2-3; clone_size: once; v_call: TRBV7-2; cdr3_aa: CASSLAARHIDTQYF; cdr3_nt: TGTGCCAGCAGCTTAGCGGCCAGACACATAGATACGCAGTATTTT
d_call: NA; j_call: TRBJ1-1; clone_size: NA; v_call: TRBV11-3; cdr3_aa: CASSLVGGGTEAFF; cdr3_nt: TGTGCCAGCAGCTTAGTGGGGGGAGGCACTGAAGCTTTCTTT
d_call: NA; j_call: TRBJ1-5; clone_size: NA; v_call: TRBV2; cdr3_aa: CASSPDWILGNQPQHF; cdr3_nt: TGTGCCAGCAGTCCCGACTGGATCCTGGGCAATCAGCCCCAGCATTTT
d_call: NA; j_call: TRBJ2-5; clone_size: NA; v_call: TRBV6-5; cdr3_aa: CASSGLGLETQYF; cdr3_nt: TGTGCCAGCTCAGGTTTGGGTTTGGAGACCCAGTACTTC
d_call: NA; j_call: TRBJ1-1; clone_size: few; v_call: TRBV11-2; cdr3_aa: CASSQGWSTEAFF; cdr3_nt: TGTGCCTCGTCACAGGGATGGAGTACTGAAGCTTTCTTT
d_call: TRBD1; j_call: TRBJ2-7; clone_size: NA; v_call: TRBV7-8; cdr3_aa: CASSLLPGGSYEQYF; cdr3_nt: TGTGCCAGCAGCTTACTCCCAGGGGGCTCCTACGAGCAGTACTTC
d_call: NA; j_call: TRBJ1-5; clone_size: NA; v_call: TRBV19; cdr3_aa: CASQGSGGNQPQHF; cdr3_nt: TGTGCCAGCCAGGGGAGTGGGGGCAATCAGCCCCAGCATTTT
d_call: TRBD2; j_call: TRBJ2-1; clone_size: NA; v_call: TRBV11-2; cdr3_aa: CASSLGWSGRFDEQFF; cdr3_nt: TGTGCCAGCAGCTTAGGTTGGAGCGGGAGATTTGATGAGCAGTTCTTC
d_call: TRBD2; j_call: TRBJ2-1; clone_size: once; v_call: TRBV29-1; cdr3_aa: CSAQTSGRVNEQFF; cdr3_nt: TGCAGCGCTCAGACTAGCGGGAGAGTCAATGAGCAGTTCTTC
d_call: NA; j_call: TRBJ2-1; clone_size: NA; v_call: TRBV5-1; cdr3_aa: CASSTGDRFNEQFF; cdr3_nt: TGCGCCAGCAGCACGGGGGACAGATTCAATGAGCAGTTCTTC
d_call: TRBD2; j_call: TRBJ2-7; clone_size: NA; v_call: TRBV11-3; cdr3_aa: CASSSLAGYEQYF; cdr3_nt: TGTGCCAGCAGCTCCCTAGCGGGTTACGAGCAGTACTTC
d_call: TRBD2; j_call: TRBJ2-2; clone_size: once; v_call: TRBV11-2; cdr3_aa: CASSPRTSGYANTGELFF; cdr3_nt: TGTGCCAGCAGCCCAAGGACTAGCGGATATGCGAACACCGGGGAGCTGTTTTTT
d_call: TRBD1; j_call: TRBJ2-7; clone_size: once; v_call: TRBV27; cdr3_aa: CASSLLRDRVIYEQYF; cdr3_nt: TGTGCCAGCAGTTTACTCCGGGACAGGGTTATCTACGAGCAGTACTTC
d_call: TRBD1; j_call: TRBJ1-4; clone_size: NA; v_call: TRBV5-1; cdr3_aa: CASGFGSGGLTNEKLFF; cdr3_nt: TGCGCCAGCGGATTCGGGTCAGGGGGCTTAACTAATGAAAAACTGTTTTTT
d_call: NA; j_call: TRBJ2-7; clone_size: NA; v_call: TRBV9; cdr3_aa: CASSVGPTSYEQCF; cdr3_nt: TGTGCCAGCAGCGTAGGCCCGACAAGCTACGAGCAGTGCTTC
d_call: NA; j_call: TRBJ1-1; clone_size: NA; v_call: TRBV7-2; cdr3_aa: CASSLEVRNTEAFF; cdr3_nt: TGTGCCAGCAGCTTAGAAGTCAGAAACACTGAAGCTTTCTTT
d_call: TRBD1; j_call: TRBJ2-7; clone_size: NA; v_call: TRBV28; cdr3_aa: CASRGQPSSSYEQYF; cdr3_nt: TGTGCCAGCCGGGGACAGCCATCGAGCTCCTACGAGCAGTACTTC
d_call: NA; j_call: TRBJ2-3; clone_size: NA; v_call: TRBV7-9; cdr3_aa: CASSPQGQSTDTQYF; cdr3_nt: TGTGCCAGCAGTCCCCAGGGGCAGTCCACAGATACGCAGTATTTT
d_call: TRBD2; j_call: TRBJ2-1; clone_size: NA; v_call: TRBV9; cdr3_aa: CASSVDRTSGIRFLNEQFF; cdr3_nt: TGTGCCAGCAGCGTAGACAGGACTAGCGGGATCCGATTTCTCAATGAGCAGTTCTTC
d_call: NA; j_call: TRBJ2-7; clone_size: NA; v_call: TRBV7-6; cdr3_aa: CASSPSAFSYEQYF; cdr3_nt: TGTGCCAGCAGCCCCTCTGCCTTTAGCTACGAGCAGTACTTC
d_call: NA; j_call: TRBJ2-1; clone_size: NA; v_call: TRBV2; cdr3_aa: CASSGGSANEQFF; cdr3_nt: TGTGCCAGCAGTGGGGGTAGCGCCAATGAGCAGTTCTTC
d_call: TRBD2; j_call: TRBJ2-2; clone_size: NA; v_call: TRBV28; cdr3_aa: CASQRTSGRTGELFF; cdr3_nt: TGTGCCAGCCAACGGACTAGCGGAAGGACCGGGGAGCTGTTTTTT
d_call: TRBD2; j_call: TRBJ2-5; clone_size: NA; v_call: TRBV5-4; cdr3_aa: CASSLTSGSKETQYF; cdr3_nt: TGTGCCAGCAGCTTGACTAGCGGGAGTAAAGAGACCCAGTACTTC
d_call: NA; j_call: TRBJ1-2; clone_size: NA; v_call: TRBV15; cdr3_aa: CATSRDRSRGNGYTF; cdr3_nt: TGTGCCACCAGCAGAGATCGTAGCAGGGGTAATGGCTACACCTTC
d_call: TRBD1; j_call: TRBJ2-5; clone_size: NA; v_call: TRBV7-2; cdr3_aa: CASSFQGALGGEETQYF; cdr3_nt: TGTGCCAGCAGCTTTCAGGGGGCGCTTGGGGGTGAAGAGACCCAGTACTTC
d_call: TRBD2; j_call: TRBJ2-2; clone_size: NA; v_call: TRBV10-3; cdr3_aa: CAIRTSGNTGELFF; cdr3_nt: TGTGCCATCAGGACTAGCGGAAACACCGGGGAGCTGTTTTTT
d_call: NA; j_call: TRBJ2-2; clone_size: NA; v_call: TRBV27; cdr3_aa: CASSLGERAAGNTGELFF; cdr3_nt: TGTGCCAGCAGTTTAGGGGAGAGGGCAGCGGGCAACACCGGGGAGCTGTTTTTT
d_call: NA; j_call: TRBJ2-4; clone_size: NA; v_call: TRBV18; cdr3_aa: CASSPQGPAKNIQYF; cdr3_nt: TGTGCCAGCTCACCTCAGGGGCCAGCCAAAAACATTCAGTACTTC
d_call: TRBD1; j_call: TRBJ2-3; clone_size: NA; v_call: TRBV6-1; cdr3_aa: CASSDQTGTTDTQYF; cdr3_nt: TGTGCCAGCAGTGACCAGACAGGGACCACAGATACGCAGTATTTT
d_call: NA; j_call: TRBJ1-1; clone_size: NA; v_call: TRBV6-1; cdr3_aa: CASSDLYGALTEAFF; cdr3_nt: TGTGCCAGCAGTGATTTATATGGGGCGCTCACTGAAGCTTTCTTT
d_call: NA; j_call: TRBJ1-2; clone_size: NA; v_call: TRBV18; cdr3_aa: CASSPDRSYGYTF; cdr3_nt: TGTGCCAGCTCACCCGACAGGAGCTATGGCTACACCTTC
d_call: TRBD1; j_call: TRBJ1-1; clone_size: NA; v_call: TRBV5-1; cdr3_aa: CASSPGQGGAEAFF; cdr3_nt: TGCGCCAGCAGCCCCGGACAGGGAGGCGCTGAAGCTTTCTTT
d_call: NA; j_call: TRBJ2-2; clone_size: once; v_call: TRBV27; cdr3_aa: CATVTGFGTGELFF; cdr3_nt: TGTGCCACCGTAACAGGGTTTGGCACCGGGGAGCTGTTTTTT
d_call: TRBD1; j_call: TRBJ2-7; clone_size: NA; v_call: TRBV7-9; cdr3_aa: CASSPRQGNTYEQYF; cdr3_nt: TGTGCCAGCAGCCCCCGACAGGGGAATACCTACGAGCAGTACTTC
d_call: TRBD1; j_call: TRBJ1-2; clone_size: NA; v_call: TRBV7-2; cdr3_aa: CASGTGVNYGYTF; cdr3_nt: TGTGCCAGCGGGACAGGGGTTAACTATGGCTACACCTTC
d_call: TRBD1; j_call: TRBJ1-1; clone_size: NA; v_call: TRBV10-3; cdr3_aa: CAIRGDRLMNTEAFF; cdr3_nt: TGTGCCATCAGGGGGGACAGACTCATGAACACTGAAGCTTTCTTT
d_call: TRBD1; j_call: TRBJ2-1; clone_size: NA; v_call: TRBV27; cdr3_aa: CASSTQGASAAYNEQFF; cdr3_nt: TGTGCCAGCAGTACCCAGGGGGCTAGCGCAGCCTACAATGAGCAGTTCTTC
d_call: NA; j_call: TRBJ1-5; clone_size: NA; v_call: TRBV7-2; cdr3_aa: CASSFVESSNQPQHF; cdr3_nt: TGTGCCAGCAGCTTTGTCGAGAGTAGCAATCAGCCCCAGCATTTT
d_call: NA; j_call: TRBJ1-5; clone_size: NA; v_call: TRBV19; cdr3_aa: CASSSVTTGNQPQHF; cdr3_nt: TGTGCCAGTAGCTCAGTGACAACGGGCAATCAGCCCCAGCATTTT
d_call: TRBD1; j_call: TRBJ1-1; clone_size: NA; v_call: TRBV19; cdr3_aa: CASSFTGENTEAFF; cdr3_nt: TGTGCCAGTAGTTTTACAGGGGAGAACACTGAAGCTTTCTTT